A single sample is the source of the 30 T cell receptor beta chains below, sequenced in a study of shared clonotypes between healthy human individuals. The protocol was immunoSEQ multiplex PCR, while the TCRdb copy is restricted to in-frame clones and leaves out a portion. The sample includes around 480,000 clones, nearly 80% of them seen just once. Sequencing used PBMCs. The receptors stem from a woman between 40 and 50 years old in good health. Some clones in this sample may be carry-over from other donors' samples.

The chain employs TRBV10-3 and TRBJ1-4; no clear D gene. The CDR3 spans 13 residues. CDR1 is ENHRY and CDR2 is SYGVKD in the germline V gene. Trimming took 4 bases from V and 6 from J, leaving 9 bases between them. The CDR3 sequence is CAISGSVDEKLFF. CDR3 nucleotide sequence: TGTGCCATCAGTGGCTCCGTGGATGAAAAACTGTTTTTT.

V gene TRBV5-4 combines with J gene TRBJ2-3; 14 positions match TRBD2. The J segment lost 3 bases and the V segment lost 3 bases, leaving 9 bases of the junction unmatched. CDR3 length: 18 residues. The germline V gene has CDR1 SGHNT and CDR2 YYREEE (reference sequence). CDR3 sequence: CASSSGLAGDVGTDTQYF. The CDR3 DNA sequence: TGTGCCAGCAGCTCGGGACTAGCGGGAGATGTTGGGACAGATACGCAGTATTTT.

This clone was seen more than once but under ten times. V gene TRBV7-2 combines with J gene TRBJ2-7; TRBD2 matches 8 bases. The CDR3 runs to 14 residues. The germline CDR1 and CDR2 sequences are SGHTA and FQGNSA. V was clipped by 2 bases and J by 9 bases; unmatched bases: 9. CDR3 amino acids: CASSLRAGEVGQYF. DNA of the CDR3: TGTGCCAGCAGCTTAAGAGCGGGAGAAGTCGGGCAGTACTTC.

This chain joins TRBV4-1 and TRBJ2-7; 13 bases are shared with TRBD2. The CDR3 runs 18 residues. V gave up 0 bases and J gave up 1 base; unmatched junction bases: 6. The germline V gene encodes CDR1 MGHRA and CDR2 YSYEKL. The CDR3 nucleotides are TGCGCCAGCAGCCAAGAGCGGGGACTAGCGGGACAGTCCTACGAGCAGTACTTC. It is translated as CASSQERGLAGQSYEQYF.

This sequence joins TRBV6-1 and TRBJ2-6; D may match TRBD1 or TRBD2 (5 bases each). The germline gives CDR1 MNHNS, CDR2 SASEGT. The V and J ends lost 1 base and 4 bases respectively, with 8 bases between them. This CDR3 is built from 15 residues. As DNA, the CDR3 is TGTGCCAGCAGTGAAGGTGGGACCGGGGCCAACGTCCTGACTTTC. Encoded protein: CASSEGGTGANVLTF.

This rearrangement joins TRBV28 to TRBJ2-3; 8 bases fit TRBD2. Trimming removed 8 bases from V and 5 bases from J; junction bases left unmatched: 15. The germline V gene has CDR1 MDHEN and CDR2 SYDVKM. This CDR3 comprises 16 residues. The CDR3 loop reads CASGGIGTRDVDTQYF. CDR3 sequence (DNA): TGTGCCAGCGGGGGAATCGGGACTAGGGATGTAGATACGCAGTATTTT.

The chain joins TRBV5-4 to TRBJ2-3; D not certain. V was cut by 4 bases and J by 1 base, with 13 bases left in between. The CDR3 extends over 15 amino acids. CDR1 SGHNT and CDR2 YYREEE come from the germline V gene (reference sequence). The CDR3 DNA is TGTGCCAGCAGCCAGGCCTCGGCGCGCACAGATACGCAGTATTTT. As protein: CASSQASARTDTQYF.

The chain has TRBV30 and TRBJ1-1, with D maybe TRBD1 (5 bases). Trimming left V 3 bases short and J 0 bases short, with 11 bases between. CDR1 and CDR2 (germline): GTSNPN, SVGIG (reference sequence). The CDR3 has 14 residues. The chain's CDR3 is CAWRATVMNTEAFF. DNA of the CDR3: TGTGCCTGGAGGGCGACAGTTATGAACACTGAAGCTTTCTTT.

This clone was picked up one time. The rearrangement uses TRBV30 and TRBJ1-6, with 12 bases lining up with TRBD1. Germline CDR1 and CDR2: GTSNPN and SVGIG (reference sequence). The CDR3 has 16 residues. The V and J ends lost 8 bases and 9 bases, in that order; junction bases with no gene match: 14. The CDR3 here is CAGTQGTGGFGSPLHF. Written as DNA, the CDR3 is TGTGCCGGAACCCAGGGGACAGGGGGCTTCGGTTCACCCCTCCACTTT.

This clone has only a few counts. V usage is TRBV20-1 and J usage is TRBJ1-1; D is undetermined. This CDR3 comprises 9 residues. Germline V gene lookup returns CDR1 DFQATT and CDR2 SNEGSKA (reference sequence). Deletions cut 7 bases from V and 3 bases from J, with 3 bases between. CDR3 sequence reads: CSVDTEAFF. The CDR3 DNA reads as TGCAGTGTGGACACTGAAGCTTTCTTT.

This clone was recorded at least ten times. The chain has TRBV14 and TRBJ2-1; D gene uncertain. Germline assignment: CDR1 SGHDN and CDR2 FVKESK. The CDR3 has 11 amino acids. Trimming shortened V by 2 bases and J by 5 bases, and 1 base separated the two germline ends. The CDR3 bases are TGTGCCAGCAGCCAAAACAATGAGCAGTTCTTC. This encodes CASSQNNEQFF.

The V gene is TRBV14, the J gene TRBJ2-6, with D possibly TRBD1 on 6 matching bases. The CDR3 runs to 14 residues. Germline V gives CDR1 SGHDN, CDR2 FVKESK. The V gene lost 1 base and the J gene lost 11 bases, with 12 bases spanning the gap. CDR3 in DNA: TGTGCCAGCAGCCAAGCAACAGGGATTCACGTCCTGACTTTC. It specifies CASSQATGIHVLTF.

The V and J genes are TRBV2 and TRBJ2-3, with 8 bases lining up with TRBD2. After removal of 8 bases from V and 5 bases from J, the junction contained 9 bases not matched to a gene. This CDR3 is 14 amino acids long. Per the germline V gene, CDR1 is SNHLY and CDR2 is FYNNEI. CDR3 sequence: CASLRGLGVDTQYF. The CDR3 nucleotides are TGTGCCAGCTTGCGGGGACTAGGGGTAGATACGCAGTATTTT.

The CDR3 nucleotides read TGTGCCAGCAGTGGGGAGACCCAGTACTTC. It codes for CASSGETQYF. This chain links TRBV6-4 with TRBJ2-5; D not certain. Per the germline V gene, CDR1 is MRHNA and CDR2 is SNTAGT. Trimming took off 4 bases at V and 5 bases at J, with 2 bases between the two ends. CDR3 length: 10 residues.

This rearrangement joins TRBV7-2 to TRBJ1-1, with 8 positions matching TRBD1. This CDR3 comprises 13 residues. Germline V lookup: CDR1 SGHTA, CDR2 FQGNSA. J lost 8 bases, V lost 5 bases, and 7 bases had no gene match. CDR3 bases: TGTGCCAGCAGCCCAAGAGGGGACAGGGAAGCTTTCTTT. As protein: CASSPRGDREAFF.

The chain uses TRBV9 and TRBJ1-4, with D possibly matching TRBD1 (5 bases). V was shortened by 4 bases and J by 7 bases, with 11 bases between the two germline ends. CDR3 length equals 13 residues. Germline V gene data show CDR1 as SGDLS and CDR2 as YYNGEE. The CDR3 DNA follows: TGTGCCAGCAGCTTCGGGACCGCTGAAAAACTGTTTTTT. Its translation: CASSFGTAEKLFF.

This rearrangement joins TRBV10-3 to TRBJ2-7, with unresolved D. Germline V gives CDR1 ENHRY, CDR2 SYGVKD. V lost 3 bases, J lost 3 bases, and 3 bases lay in between. The CDR3 is made up of 11 amino acids. CDR3 sequence: CAISDNYEQYF. The CDR3, as DNA: TGTGCCATCAGTGACAACTACGAGCAGTACTTC.

The V call is TRBV29-1, the J call TRBJ2-7; no definite D call. The CDR3 extends over 12 amino acids. Germline values: CDR1 SQVTM, CDR2 ANQGSEA. Trimming removed 7 bases from V and 1 base from J, with 11 bases in between. CDR3 DNA: TGCAGCGCCGCCGGGCCGTCCTACGAGCAGTACTTC. This encodes CSAAGPSYEQYF.

The chain employs TRBV11-3 and TRBJ2-7; TRBD1 is a possible D gene (6 bases). Trimming shortened V by 1 base and J by 5 bases, and 12 bases separated the two germline ends. This CDR3 region has 14 residues. The germline V gene encodes CDR1 SGHNT and CDR2 YENEEA. The DNA of the CDR3 is TGTGCCAGCAGCTTAGGCAGGGGACGCGACGAGCAGTACTTC. Translation: CASSLGRGRDEQYF.

This clone has a handful of counts. The J gene is TRBJ2-1, the V gene TRBV7-9; D not resolved. Germline V gene sequence: CDR1 SEHNR, CDR2 FQNEAQ (reference sequence). The CDR3 runs to 13 residues. The V end lost 1 base, the J end lost 6 bases, and 7 bases lay between the germline ends. The CDR3 nucleotides are TGTGCCAGCAGCTTAGTGGGAACCAATGAGCAGTTCTTC. It codes for CASSLVGTNEQFF.

The V gene is TRBV5-1, the J gene TRBJ2-6; tentative D call: TRBD1 (6 bases). V was cut by 4 bases and J by 4 bases, with 18 bases left in between. The CDR3 runs 17 residues. Germline CDR1 reads SGHRS; CDR2 reads YFSETQ. The CDR3 DNA reads TGCGCCAGCAGCGCAAACCCTACAGGGTGGGGGGCCAACGTCCTGACTTTC. Its protein product is CASSANPTGWGANVLTF.

J is TRBJ1-2 and V is TRBV7-9; D gene unclear. Germline lookup yields CDR1 SEHNR and CDR2 FQNEAQ (reference sequence). Trimming took 2 bases from V and 6 from J, leaving 13 bases between them. The CDR3 runs to 14 residues. The CDR3 region is CASSLQLAGDGYTF. CDR3 DNA: TGTGCCAGCAGCTTACAGTTGGCAGGCGATGGCTACACCTTC.

This chain connects TRBV13 to TRBJ2-2; 7 nucleotides align to TRBD2. Trimming cost V 10 bases and J 0 bases; bases outside gene matches: 5. From germline, CDR1 is PRHDT and CDR2 FYEKMQ (reference sequence). CDR3 length: 14 amino acids. The CDR3 region has the DNA TGTGCCACCCGCCGGGGGGCGAACACCGGGGAGCTGTTTTTT. Its translation is CATRRGANTGELFF.

The chain couples TRBV29-1 to TRBJ2-2; maybe TRBD1 (5 bases). Germline CDR1 reads SQVTM; CDR2 reads ANQGSEA. V lost 3 bases, J lost 7 bases, and 12 bases lay in between. There are 13 residues in the CDR3. The CDR3 bases are TGCAGCGTTGAGACTCGGACACACGGGGAGCTGTTTTTT. It specifies CSVETRTHGELFF.

The chain recombines TRBV29-1 with TRBJ1-2; D is possibly TRBD1 (6 bases). The CDR3 covers 17 residues. The V and J ends lost 2 bases and 1 base respectively, with 20 bases between them. The germline CDR1 and CDR2 sequences are SQVTM and ANQGSEA. The CDR3 DNA reads as TGCAGCGTTGAACCCAAAGTAGGACAGAGAGTTAACTATGGCTACACCTTC. The encoded protein is CSVEPKVGQRVNYGYTF.

About this clone: Other DNA sequences of this sample code for an identical CDR3. V and J are TRBV5-6 and TRBJ2-7, with D perhaps TRBD1 (5 bases). Trimming removed 2 bases from V and 1 base from J, with 7 bases in between. CDR3 length equals 13 residues. From germline, CDR1 is SGHDT and CDR2 YYEEEE. The CDR3 coding sequence is TGTGCCAGCAGCTTAAGGGGTTCCTACGAGCAGTACTTC. It yields the protein CASSLRGSYEQYF. The complete variable domain, with remaining parts taken from reference TRBV5-6 and TRBJ2-7, reads DAGVTQSPTHLIKTRGQQVTLRCSPKSGHDTVSWYQQALGQGPQFIFQYYEEEERQRGNFPDRFSGHQFPNYSSELNVNALLLGDSALYLCASSLRGSYEQYFGPGTRLTVT.

The rearrangement uses TRBV7-3 and TRBJ2-1; D unclear. Germline CDR1 is SGHTA and CDR2 is FQGTGA. V dropped 1 base and J dropped 7 bases, with 14 bases sitting between them. CDR3 length: 15 residues. Written as DNA, the CDR3 is TGTGCCAGCAGCTTAAGTGGTTCCTTGAGGAATGAGCAGTTCTTC. This sequence encodes CASSLSGSLRNEQFF.

The V gene is TRBV7-2, the J gene TRBJ2-1; no firm D call. This CDR3 is built from 14 residues. Trimming pared 3 bases from V and 6 bases from J, leaving 12 bases between. Germline CDR1 SGHTA, CDR2 FQGNSA. CDR3 in DNA: TGTGCCAGCAGCTTGGCCTCGTCGGGCAATGAGCAGTTCTTC. It translates to CASSLASSGNEQFF.

This chain's CDR3 is CASSTDRIGGYTF. For the CDR3, the DNA is TGTGCCAGCAGCACGGACAGAATTGGCGGCTACACCTTC. The chain links TRBV11-2 to TRBJ1-2; a possible D gene is TRBD1 (6 bases). The CDR3 length is 13 residues. Germline V lookup: CDR1 SGHAT, CDR2 FQNNGV. The germline V and J ends were trimmed by 5 bases and 8 bases, with 15 bases remaining between them.

The V call is TRBV29-1, the J call TRBJ2-1; D uncertain. There are 14 residues in the CDR3. V lost 1 base, J lost 4 bases, and 11 bases lay in between. The germline CDR1 and CDR2 sequences are SQVTM and ANQGSEA. CDR3 sequence (DNA): TGCAGCGTTGAAGCAAGAATTCAATACAATGAGCAGTTCTTC. It encodes CSVEARIQYNEQFF.